This TCR beta chain appears in the sequencing data of a study of vaccination and CD4 T cells after COVID-19. Looking at the study overall: Each post-COVID sample was drawn after diagnosis, and the median interval was 101 days (range 35 to 161). Stimuli were overlapping spike peptide pools of SARS-CoV-2 and three common cold coronaviruses (HCoV-NL63, HCoV-OC43, HCoV-229E). Either a CEFX pool, an HIV-1 Nef pool, or no peptide was added to control cultures.

Sequencing of DNA taken from cultured CD4+ T cells relied on the Oncomine TCR Beta short-read assay. From cultured CD4+ T cells, genomic DNA was extracted. Using its own MiXCR run on the PCR reads, TCRdb lists one record per CDR3 protein. The repertoire holds about 13,000 distinct CDR3 sequences, 47% seen once, with roughly 24% in the top ten. About this clonotype itself: Its specificity is not known.

Germline assignment: CDR1 SQVTM and CDR2 ANQGSEA. V shed 3 bases, J shed 7 bases, and the junction held 12 bases outside the gene matches. There are 14 residues in the CDR3. Treatment noted: approximately 9-day PBMC culture with coronavirus spike peptide pools or control peptides (ViraFEST assay). The sequenced sample consisted of CD4+ T cells from blood, cultured in vitro. This clonotype was obtained from a human donor who had recovered from COVID-19. This chain joins TRBV29-1 and TRBJ2-7; 7 bases align to TRBD1. The CDR3 DNA reads as TGCAGCGTTGACAGGGGGTCTTCCCCGCGGGAGCAGTACTTC. Translation: CSVDRGSSPREQYF.